These T cell receptor beta chains were read from a single sample in a study of identical twins. MiXCR was run by TCRdb on the 5' RACE reads, yielding one entry per CDR3 protein. Here the sample spans around 500,000 distinct CDR3 sequences, approximately 15% being singletons. This same sample was also part of a study on yellow fever vaccine responses in identical twins.

The sample taken for sequencing was CD4+ T cells sorted from blood. Receptor source: a woman under 30 in good health. CDR3s include the opening cysteine and the closing phenylalanine or tryptophan. A D gene is named only where the DNA matches it firmly. Where a row states a size, it is once, few, many or the class of an expanded clone; other rows omit it.

CDR3nt: TGCAGTGCTAGTCGCAATGAGCAGTTCTTC; CDR3aa: CSASRNEQFF; v_gene: TRBV20-1; len: 10; d_gene: -; j_gene: TRBJ2-1; abundance: few
CDR3nt: TGTGCCAGCAGCCCTACACAGGGGCTGGGAAATGAAGAGCAGTACTTC; CDR3aa: CASSPTQGLGNEEQYF; v_gene: TRBV9; len: 16; d_gene: TRBD1; j_gene: TRBJ2-7; abundance: -
CDR3nt: TGTGCCAGCAGTTTAACTAGCGGGGGCCGGGGTCAAGAGACCCAGTACTTC; CDR3aa: CASSLTSGGRGQETQYF; v_gene: TRBV28; len: 17; d_gene: TRBD2; j_gene: TRBJ2-5; abundance: few
CDR3nt: TGTGCCACCAGCAGAGGGGATAAGGGGTTTAGGGGTGAGCAGTTCTTC; CDR3aa: CATSRGDKGFRGEQFF; v_gene: TRBV15; len: 16; d_gene: -; j_gene: TRBJ2-1; abundance: -
CDR3nt: TGCAGCGTTGTGGCGCTAGCGGGAGGGCCAGGCAATGAGCAGTTCTTC; CDR3aa: CSVVALAGGPGNEQFF; v_gene: TRBV29-1; len: 16; d_gene: TRBD2; j_gene: TRBJ2-1; abundance: few
CDR3nt: TGTGCCAGCAGCCAAGAGGGGCTCGGGGCCAACGTCCTGACTTTC; CDR3aa: CASSQEGLGANVLTF; v_gene: TRBV3-1; len: 15; d_gene: -; j_gene: TRBJ2-6; abundance: few
CDR3nt: TGTGCCACCGGGACAGACTCCTACGAGCAGTACTTC; CDR3aa: CATGTDSYEQYF; v_gene: TRBV10-3; len: 12; d_gene: TRBD1; j_gene: TRBJ2-7; abundance: -
CDR3nt: TGCGCCAGCAGCCAAGATTGGGGTCTAGCGGGAGGAGATGAGCAGTTCTTC; CDR3aa: CASSQDWGLAGGDEQFF; v_gene: TRBV4-3; len: 17; d_gene: TRBD2; j_gene: TRBJ2-1; abundance: -
CDR3nt: TGTGCCAGCAGCTTAGAAATAGCCCCCACAGATACGCAGTATTTT; CDR3aa: CASSLEIAPTDTQYF; v_gene: TRBV7-2; len: 15; d_gene: -; j_gene: TRBJ2-3; abundance: -
CDR3nt: TGTGCCAGCAGCTCCGTCCGGGACAGGGGTTCGGATGAGCAGTTCTTC; CDR3aa: CASSSVRDRGSDEQFF; v_gene: TRBV5-6; len: 16; d_gene: TRBD1; j_gene: TRBJ2-1; abundance: -
CDR3nt: TGCAGCGCCCCCCGAGACATAGGCTCCTACAATGAGCAGTTCTTC; CDR3aa: CSAPRDIGSYNEQFF; v_gene: TRBV29-1; len: 15; d_gene: -; j_gene: TRBJ2-1; abundance: few
CDR3nt: TGTGCCAGCAGCTTAGTGAAGGGAGTAAAAGAGACCCAGTACTTC; CDR3aa: CASSLVKGVKETQYF; v_gene: TRBV11-2; len: 15; d_gene: -; j_gene: TRBJ2-5; abundance: few
CDR3nt: TGTGCCAGCAGCCCGGGGACAACGGGGAACACTGAAGCTTTCTTT; CDR3aa: CASSPGTTGNTEAFF; v_gene: TRBV7-9; len: 15; d_gene: -; j_gene: TRBJ1-1; abundance: many
CDR3nt: TGCGCCAGCAAACCCAACAGGACTGGGGCCAACGTCCTGACTTTC; CDR3aa: CASKPNRTGANVLTF; v_gene: TRBV5-1; len: 15; d_gene: -; j_gene: TRBJ2-6; abundance: few
CDR3nt: TGTGCCAGCAGTGAAAGATTTGAGACCCAGTACTTC; CDR3aa: CASSERFETQYF; v_gene: TRBV25-1; len: 12; d_gene: -; j_gene: TRBJ2-5; abundance: -
CDR3nt: TGCAGCGTTGTTTGGCTCCGTGTTATGTATGAGCAGTTCTTC; CDR3aa: CSVVWLRVMYEQFF; v_gene: TRBV29-1; len: 14; d_gene: -; j_gene: TRBJ2-1; abundance: -
CDR3nt: TGTGCCAGCAGCTTAATAGGAGGGGGGGCGTCAGATACGCAGTATTTT; CDR3aa: CASSLIGGGASDTQYF; v_gene: TRBV7-2; len: 16; d_gene: -; j_gene: TRBJ2-3; abundance: few
CDR3nt: TGTGCCAGCAGTTTACGGGAAAGCGGCTACGAGCAGTACTTC; CDR3aa: CASSLRESGYEQYF; v_gene: TRBV27; len: 14; d_gene: -; j_gene: TRBJ2-7; abundance: many
CDR3nt: TGTGCCAGCACCGCCCGGACAGGGGGCGGGAGGACAGATACGCAGTATTTT; CDR3aa: CASTARTGGGRTDTQYF; v_gene: TRBV6-1; len: 17; d_gene: TRBD1; j_gene: TRBJ2-3; abundance: -
CDR3nt: TGTGCCAGCAGCTTCATCGGGGGTAAAAGCTCCTACGAGCAGTACTTC; CDR3aa: CASSFIGGKSSYEQYF; v_gene: TRBV5-6; len: 16; d_gene: -; j_gene: TRBJ2-7; abundance: -
CDR3nt: TGTGCCAGCAGTGAAAGACTAAACACCGCGGAGCTGTTTTTT; CDR3aa: CASSERLNTAELFF; v_gene: TRBV25-1; len: 14; d_gene: -; j_gene: TRBJ2-2; abundance: -
CDR3nt: TGTGCTAGTGGTGGGGGACGAGAGACCCAGTACTTC; CDR3aa: CASGGGRETQYF; v_gene: TRBV12-5; len: 12; d_gene: -; j_gene: TRBJ2-5; abundance: many
CDR3nt: TGTGCCAGCAGTAAGACAGGGGGCGCCTACAATGAGCAGTTCTTC; CDR3aa: CASSKTGGAYNEQFF; v_gene: TRBV6-1; len: 15; d_gene: TRBD1; j_gene: TRBJ2-1; abundance: -
CDR3nt: TGCGCCAGCAGGACAGGGACGGCAGAGACCCAGTACTTC; CDR3aa: CASRTGTAETQYF; v_gene: TRBV5-1; len: 13; d_gene: TRBD1; j_gene: TRBJ2-5; abundance: few
CDR3nt: TGTGCCAGCAGCATAGGAGGGAACTTC; CDR3aa: CASSIGGNF; v_gene: TRBV21-1; len: 9; d_gene: -; j_gene: TRBJ2-4; abundance: few
CDR3nt: TGTGCCAGCAGCTCTCAGGGGAGCACCGGGGAGCTGTTTTTT; CDR3aa: CASSSQGSTGELFF; v_gene: TRBV7-2; len: 14; d_gene: -; j_gene: TRBJ2-2; abundance: many
CDR3nt: TGCAGCGTTGCCTACAGGGCCGGGGATGTAGGCGAGCAGTACTTC; CDR3aa: CSVAYRAGDVGEQYF; v_gene: TRBV29-1; len: 15; d_gene: -; j_gene: TRBJ2-7; abundance: -
CDR3nt: TGCGCCAGCAGCTTGGGGCGGGAGCTTAGGCTCACAGATACGCAGTATTTT; CDR3aa: CASSLGRELRLTDTQYF; v_gene: TRBV5-1; len: 17; d_gene: TRBD2; j_gene: TRBJ2-3; abundance: -
CDR3nt: TGTGCCAGCCGGGACAGGGCTCTACGTGAGCAGTACTTC; CDR3aa: CASRDRALREQYF; v_gene: TRBV28; len: 13; d_gene: TRBD1; j_gene: TRBJ2-7; abundance: -
CDR3nt: TGCGCCAGCAGCTCTAGCGGGGGGGCTGTTCGAGAGACCCAGTACTTC; CDR3aa: CASSSSGGAVRETQYF; v_gene: TRBV5-1; len: 16; d_gene: TRBD2; j_gene: TRBJ2-5; abundance: many
CDR3nt: TGTGCCAGCAGTGAATCGCCCCGGACAGGGGCTGGGGCCAACGTCCTGACTTTC; CDR3aa: CASSESPRTGAGANVLTF; v_gene: TRBV25-1; len: 18; d_gene: TRBD1; j_gene: TRBJ2-6; abundance: few
CDR3nt: TGTGCCAGCAGTGAAGGGGGGATCACCGGGGAGCTGTTTTTT; CDR3aa: CASSEGGITGELFF; v_gene: TRBV2; len: 14; d_gene: -; j_gene: TRBJ2-2; abundance: -
CDR3nt: TGCGCCAGCAGCGATGGGGGATCGTCCCAGTACTTC; CDR3aa: CASSDGGSSQYF; v_gene: TRBV10-2; len: 12; d_gene: -; j_gene: TRBJ2-5; abundance: -
CDR3nt: TGCAGTGCTAGAGATCGGGTGGGATTGGAGACCCAGTACTTC; CDR3aa: CSARDRVGLETQYF; v_gene: TRBV20-1; len: 14; d_gene: -; j_gene: TRBJ2-5; abundance: few
CDR3nt: TGTGCCAGCAGCAAAGACGACAGACGCACCTACGAGCAGTACTTC; CDR3aa: CASSKDDRRTYEQYF; v_gene: TRBV21-1; len: 15; d_gene: -; j_gene: TRBJ2-7; abundance: few
CDR3nt: TGTGCCAGCAGTCCCTCGAACCCCATTAATACGCAGTATTTT; CDR3aa: CASSPSNPINTQYF; v_gene: TRBV28; len: 14; d_gene: -; j_gene: TRBJ2-3; abundance: many
CDR3nt: TGTGCCACCTTAGCGGGGGACCCTCTCTACAATGAGCAGTTCTTC; CDR3aa: CATLAGDPLYNEQFF; v_gene: TRBV21-1; len: 15; d_gene: -; j_gene: TRBJ2-1; abundance: -
CDR3nt: TGTGCCAGCAGCCAAACCCTAGCCAGGGGACAAGAGACCCAGTACTTC; CDR3aa: CASSQTLARGQETQYF; v_gene: TRBV3-1; len: 16; d_gene: -; j_gene: TRBJ2-5; abundance: -
CDR3nt: TGTGCTAGCAGCTTAGCGGGGCAGGTCGGAGATACGCAGTATTTT; CDR3aa: CASSLAGQVGDTQYF; v_gene: TRBV7-7; len: 15; d_gene: TRBD2; j_gene: TRBJ2-3; abundance: -
CDR3nt: TGTGCCAGCAGCTTAGCCCGGGGGGCCGCCGGGGAGCTGTTTTTT; CDR3aa: CASSLARGAAGELFF; v_gene: TRBV11-2; len: 15; d_gene: -; j_gene: TRBJ2-2; abundance: few
CDR3nt: TGTGCCAGCAGCCAAGATGGAAGCGGGAGTGTCTACGAGCAGTACTTC; CDR3aa: CASSQDGSGSVYEQYF; v_gene: TRBV4-2; len: 16; d_gene: TRBD2; j_gene: TRBJ2-7; abundance: -
CDR3nt: TGTGCCAGCTCTGCCCGGGGGGACAGGGGGCGAGAGACCCAGTACTTC; CDR3aa: CASSARGDRGRETQYF; v_gene: TRBV12-3/TRBV12-4; len: 16; d_gene: TRBD1; j_gene: TRBJ2-5; abundance: few
CDR3nt: TGTGCCAGCCTAGAGACAGGCCGTAATACGCAGTATTTT; CDR3aa: CASLETGRNTQYF; v_gene: TRBV6-1; len: 13; d_gene: -; j_gene: TRBJ2-3; abundance: -
CDR3nt: TGCAGTGCTCTATCAGCGGGGGCATACAATGAGCAGTTCTTC; CDR3aa: CSALSAGAYNEQFF; v_gene: TRBV20-1; len: 14; d_gene: TRBD2; j_gene: TRBJ2-1; abundance: few
CDR3nt: TGTGCCAGCAGCTACCGGGCGGGGCCCCAAGAGACCCAGTACTTC; CDR3aa: CASSYRAGPQETQYF; v_gene: TRBV7-2; len: 15; d_gene: -; j_gene: TRBJ2-5; abundance: -
CDR3nt: TGCAGTGCTACGACGACTGAGGAGCAGTTCTTC; CDR3aa: CSATTTEEQFF; v_gene: TRBV20-1; len: 11; d_gene: -; j_gene: TRBJ2-1; abundance: -
CDR3nt: TGTGCCAGCAGCTTAGCCCCACTAGCGGGAGGCTTTCGGATATCCTACAATGAGCAGTTCTTC; CDR3aa: CASSLAPLAGGFRISYNEQFF; v_gene: TRBV7-2; len: 21; d_gene: TRBD2; j_gene: TRBJ2-1; abundance: -
CDR3nt: TGCAGTGCTAGAAGATTTAGCGGGAGTGTCAATGAGCAGTTCTTC; CDR3aa: CSARRFSGSVNEQFF; v_gene: TRBV20-1; len: 15; d_gene: TRBD2; j_gene: TRBJ2-1; abundance: -
CDR3nt: TGTGCCAGCAAGGTCGCGGGGGGGATAGCCAAAAACATTCAGTACTTC; CDR3aa: CASKVAGGIAKNIQYF; v_gene: TRBV28; len: 16; d_gene: TRBD2; j_gene: TRBJ2-4; abundance: few
CDR3nt: TGTGCCAGCAGCGTAGGCCGGCAGGGGGTGAGACGGAACACCGGGGAGCTGTTTTTT; CDR3aa: CASSVGRQGVRRNTGELFF; v_gene: TRBV9; len: 19; d_gene: TRBD1; j_gene: TRBJ2-2; abundance: -
CDR3nt: TGTGCCATCGCAGTCAGCTCCTACGAGCAGTACTTC; CDR3aa: CAIAVSSYEQYF; v_gene: TRBV10-3; len: 12; d_gene: -; j_gene: TRBJ2-7; abundance: -
CDR3nt: TGTGCCAGCGGTCACCCGGGCGGCGAGCAGTACTTC; CDR3aa: CASGHPGGEQYF; v_gene: TRBV3-1; len: 12; d_gene: -; j_gene: TRBJ2-7; abundance: -
CDR3nt: TGTGCCACCAGCAGAGAGCGGGGGGGAGCAAAACCCTACGAGCAGTACTTC; CDR3aa: CATSRERGGAKPYEQYF; v_gene: TRBV15; len: 17; d_gene: TRBD2; j_gene: TRBJ2-7; abundance: -